Each of the 17 T cell receptor beta chains below was sequenced from the same sample in a study of blood T cell repertoires in COVID-19. Profiling relied on immunoSEQ multiplex PCR, and the TCRdb table lists in-frame clones only, not all of them. In the table there are about half a million clones, around 85% of which are singletons. Sequencing used PBMCs or T cells enriched from blood (not recorded which). Receptors originate from a woman in her sixties or seventies who had recovered from COVID-19.

V is TRBV19 and J is TRBJ1-4; tentative D call: TRBD1 (5 bases). The CDR3 covers 15 residues. V was shortened by 4 bases and J by 8 bases, with 17 bases between the two germline ends. The V gene's germline CDR1 is LNHDA and CDR2 SQIVND (reference sequence). CDR3: CASSNTGNPEEKLFF. In DNA, the CDR3 is TGTGCCAGTAGTAATACAGGAAACCCAGAAGAAAAACTGTTTTTT. The full variable domain, rest sourced from reference TRBV19 and TRBJ1-4, is DGGITQSPKYLFRKEGQNVTLSCEQNLNHDAMYWYRQDPGQGLRLIYYSQIVNDFQKGDIAEGYSVSREKKESFPLTVTSAQKNPTAFYLCASSNTGNPEEKLFFGSGTQLSVL.

J is TRBJ1-6 and V is TRBV7-9; possible D gene TRBD1, 5 bases. Per the germline V gene, CDR1 is SEHNR and CDR2 is FQNEAQ (reference sequence). V was cut by 1 base and J by 4 bases, with 11 bases left in between. The length of the CDR3 is 16 residues. This CDR3 reads CASSLGVGLYNSPLHF. The DNA for the CDR3 is TGTGCCAGCAGCTTAGGAGTGGGACTTTATAATTCACCCCTCCACTTT. The full variable domain, its missing parts supplied by reference TRBV7-9 and TRBJ1-6, is DTGVSQNPRHKITKRGQNVTFRCDPISEHNRLYWYRQTLGQGPEFLTYFQNEAQLEKSRLLSDRFSAERPKGSFSTLEIQRTEQGDSAMYLCASSLGVGLYNSPLHFGNGTRLTVT.

The chain couples TRBV4-1 to TRBJ2-2; D unresolved. The CDR3 covers 16 residues. V was shortened by 1 base and J by 1 base, with 10 bases between the two germline ends. The germline V gene has CDR1 MGHRA and CDR2 YSYEKL. The CDR3 DNA sequence: TGCGCCAGCAGCCAAGTCGTGGCGGTGAACACCGGGGAGCTGTTTTTT. It encodes CASSQVVAVNTGELFF.

The V gene is TRBV19, the J gene TRBJ2-7, with D unclear. The germline gives CDR1 LNHDA, CDR2 SQIVND (reference sequence). The CDR3 extends over 14 amino acids. The V gene lost 6 bases and the J gene lost 2 bases, with 14 bases spanning the gap. CDR3 nucleotide sequence: TGTGCCAGTAGCTTCAACACAGACACCTACGAGCAGTACTTC. Amino acid sequence: CASSFNTDTYEQYF. Using reference TRBV19 and TRBJ2-7 for the parts outside the CDR3, the full variable domain is DGGITQSPKYLFRKEGQNVTLSCEQNLNHDAMYWYRQDPGQGLRLIYYSQIVNDFQKGDIAEGYSVSREKKESFPLTVTSAQKNPTAFYLCASSFNTDTYEQYFGPGTRLTVT.

V usage is TRBV6-5 and J usage is TRBJ1-6, with a weak D call TRBD1 (6 bases). From germline, CDR1 is MNHEY and CDR2 SVGAGI. The CDR3 runs to 14 residues. V was clipped by 7 bases and J by 9 bases, with 16 bases between them. The CDR3 loop reads CASISGGVGSPLHF. CDR3 sequence (DNA): TGTGCCAGCATATCGGGGGGCGTCGGTTCACCCCTCCACTTT.

The V and J genes are TRBV2 and TRBJ2-3, with TRBD1 matching 8 bases. This CDR3 has 16 amino acids. Germline trimming cut 0 bases from V and 2 bases from J; bases unmatched to any gene: 4. CDR1 is SNHLY, CDR2 FYNNEI, per germline. This CDR3 reads CASSEAGQGPTDTQYF. The CDR3 DNA follows: TGTGCCAGCAGTGAAGCAGGACAGGGACCCACAGATACGCAGTATTTT. The entire variable domain, with the rest obtained from reference TRBV2 and TRBJ2-3, is as follows: EPEVTQTPSHQVTQMGQEVILRCVPISNHLYFYWYRQILGQKVEFLVSFYNNEISEKSEIFDDQFSVERPDGSNFTLKIRSTKLEDSAMYFCASSEAGQGPTDTQYFGPGTRLTVL.

This sequence joins TRBV5-1 and TRBJ1-3; no clear D. Germline lookup yields CDR1 SGHRS and CDR2 YFSETQ. V lost 0 bases and J lost 0, with 7 bases in between. The CDR3 totals 15 residues. In DNA form, the CDR3 reads TGCGCCAGCAGCTTGGAGCGGAGCTCTGGAAACACCATATATTTT. Translating it yields CASSLERSSGNTIYF.

This chain links TRBV19 with TRBJ1-5, with D maybe TRBD1 (5 bases). Germline V gene data show CDR1 as LNHDA and CDR2 as SQIVND (reference sequence). With 8 bases removed from V and 0 bases from J, the gap between germline ends came to 14 bases. The CDR3 has 15 amino acids. CDR3 DNA: TGTGCCAGTCAACCCCGGGGGGGTAGCAATCAGCCCCAGCATTTT. Translating gives CASQPRGGSNQPQHF.

The V gene is TRBV30, the J gene TRBJ1-2, with TRBD1 identical over 12 bases. CDR3 length: 14 residues. V dropped 2 bases and J dropped 8; count of bases not matched to a gene: 6. Germline assignment: CDR1 GTSNPN and CDR2 SVGIG (reference sequence). The CDR3 loop reads CAWSPGQGAEGYTF. In DNA form, the CDR3 reads TGTGCCTGGAGTCCGGGACAGGGGGCCGAAGGCTACACCTTC.

Details on this clone: One end of the junction does not line up with germline, which may come from a read error. Here the CDR3 reads CASSESPWVGTGGSF. The CDR3 DNA sequence: TGTGCCAGCAGTGAATCCCCATGGGTCGGGACAGGGGGCTCTTTT. The chain has TRBV6-1 and TRBJ1-3; 12 bases agree with TRBD1. This CDR3 is 15 amino acids long. The germline CDR1 and CDR2 sequences are MNHNS and SASEGT.

This chain joins TRBV10-1 and TRBJ2-3; D might be TRBD2 (6 bases). Germline V gene lookup returns CDR1 WNHNN and CDR2 SYGVQD (reference sequence). The CDR3 totals 14 residues. V was cut by 8 bases and J by 0 bases, with 12 bases left in between. In nucleotides, the CDR3 is TGCGCCAGCGGGCCGGGACTTAGCACAGATACGCAGTATTTT. It specifies CASGPGLSTDTQYF.

The rearrangement joins TRBV20-1 to TRBJ1-2; D is unresolved. This CDR3 region has 12 residues. The V end was cut by 3 bases, the J end by 2 bases, with 7 bases between. The germline CDR1 and CDR2 sequences are DFQATT and SNEGSKA (reference sequence). CDR3: CSASAANYGYTF. The CDR3 nucleotides read TGCAGTGCTAGTGCAGCGAACTATGGCTACACCTTC.

This clone occurred once. The V and J genes are TRBV6-1 and TRBJ1-2; no definite D call. The V end was cut by 2 bases, the J end by 0 bases, with 10 bases between. The CDR3 sequence is 15 residues long. Germline V gene sequence: CDR1 MNHNS, CDR2 SASEGT. The CDR3 coding sequence is TGTGCCAGCAGTGAACTCCTCCAGGCTAACTATGGCTACACCTTC. Protein product: CASSELLQANYGYTF.

V and J are TRBV18 and TRBJ2-1; tentative D call: TRBD2 (6 bases). In germline, CDR1 is KGHSH, CDR2 LQKENI. This CDR3 comprises 15 residues. V dropped 4 bases and J dropped 4 bases, with 14 bases sitting between them. Here the CDR3 reads CASSRRDGTYNEQFF. CDR3 nucleotide sequence: TGTGCCAGCTCACGGAGGGACGGAACTTACAATGAGCAGTTCTTC.

This clone occurred once. This sequence joins TRBV13 and TRBJ1-5; tentatively, D is TRBD1 (6 bases). V gave up 3 bases and J gave up 6 bases, with 12 bases separating them. Per germline, CDR1 PRHDT and CDR2 FYEKMQ (reference sequence). The CDR3 is 14 amino acids. CDR3 nucleotides: TGTGCCAGCAGCTTGAGGGGGAGGGCTCAGCCCCAGCATTTT. Translated: CASSLRGRAQPQHF.

This clone was detected only once. This chain links TRBV7-9 with TRBJ1-1, with 8 bases lining up with TRBD1. The germline V gene has CDR1 SEHNR and CDR2 FQNEAQ (reference sequence). The CDR3 is made up of 14 amino acids. After removal of 4 bases from V and 4 bases from J, the junction contained 5 bases not matched to a gene. CDR3 amino acids: CASSWTGRGTEAFF. DNA for the CDR3: TGTGCCAGCAGCTGGACAGGGCGGGGCACTGAAGCTTTCTTT.

The chain recombines TRBV12-3 or TRBV12-4 with TRBJ1-2; D unresolved. Trimming left V 3 bases short and J 5 bases short, with 10 bases between. This CDR3 contains 13 residues. CDR3 DNA: TGTGCCAGCAGTTTCTTTTTACAGTATGGCTACACCTTC. Translated: CASSFFLQYGYTF.